One T cell receptor (beta chain) is described in this entry. Its antigen is currently unknown. The PCR contained 60 Vbeta and 13 Jbeta primers. Profiled with immunoSEQ multiplex PCR; TCRdb holds only in-frame clones, not every one. The table has some 150,000 clones, approximately 79% seen once. From germline, CDR1 is SGDLS and CDR2 YYNGEE. Trimming pared 3 bases from V and 5 bases from J, leaving 13 bases between. The CDR3 is made up of 14 amino acids. The sample originates from a study of cytomegalovirus exposure and HLA in healthy donors. Study at large: A prior study identified 120 million or so unique TCR beta sequences from 150 million to 200 million T cells.

Study results and limitations: Information on immune exposure was restricted to one variable (CMV serostatus).

The chain has TRBV9 and TRBJ2-3; D is perhaps TRBD1 (5 bases). Material for sequencing was PBMCs. The sequence was obtained from a man between 45 and 60 years old in good health and CMV-seropositive. The CDR3 DNA follows: TGTGCCAGCAGCGCCCTTGGCAGGGAAGATACGCAGTATTTT. It codes for CASSALGREDTQYF.